This TCR beta chain was documented in a study of CD8 T cells in ankylosing spondylitis. Findings and caveats of the study: Among TCR beta sequences, a motif of roughly 8 highly homologous variants appeared characteristic of ankylosing spondylitis blood. Disease-linked clones reportedly concentrated significantly in matched ankylosing spondylitis synovial fluid.

It was by quantitative 5'-RACE with molecular barcodes that TCR beta libraries were made. TCRdb reprocessed the 5' RACE reads with MiXCR, giving one entry per CDR3 protein. The data contain hundreds of thousands of distinct CDR3 sequences, about 10% of them singletons. Details on this clonotype: Its antigen remains unknown.

The germline V gene encodes CDR1 SGHRS and CDR2 YFSETQ. The ends lost 3 bases at V and 6 bases at J; junction bases unmatched: 6. CDR3 size: 14 residues. The J gene is TRBJ1-5, the V gene TRBV5-1; TRBD1 aligns across 7 bases. Sequencing input: blood, either unsorted or a sorted T cell fraction (not recorded which). The origin of this receptor is a male donor with ankylosing spondylitis. CDR3 DNA sequence: TGCGCCAGCAGCTCGAGAGGGGGCAGTCAGCCCCAGCATTTT. As protein: CASSSRGGSQPQHF.